This T cell receptor beta chain was sequenced for a study of neurological immune-mediated disorders. Time point reported: longitudinal time-point 3. For the unsorted libraries, 2 million PBMCs stored at -80 C served as input. This clonotype was seen at least ten times. Looked up from germline, CDR1 is LNHDA and CDR2 is SQIVND (reference sequence). The CDR3 is 14 amino acids. Trimming shortened V by 5 bases and J by 6 bases, and 13 bases separated the two germline ends. TCRdb re-analysed the 5' RACE reads in MiXCR, keeping a single row per CDR3 protein. The sample has tens of thousands of distinct CDR3 sequences, roughly 13% seen once.

The chain recombines TRBV19 with TRBJ2-2; the D gene could be TRBD1 or TRBD2 (6 bases each). This TCR was recovered from a young man in good health. Specimen: PBMCs. DNA for the CDR3: TGTGCCAGTAGTGCCTCGGGGGCGCCCGGGGAGCTGTTTTTT. Translation: CASSASGAPGELFF.